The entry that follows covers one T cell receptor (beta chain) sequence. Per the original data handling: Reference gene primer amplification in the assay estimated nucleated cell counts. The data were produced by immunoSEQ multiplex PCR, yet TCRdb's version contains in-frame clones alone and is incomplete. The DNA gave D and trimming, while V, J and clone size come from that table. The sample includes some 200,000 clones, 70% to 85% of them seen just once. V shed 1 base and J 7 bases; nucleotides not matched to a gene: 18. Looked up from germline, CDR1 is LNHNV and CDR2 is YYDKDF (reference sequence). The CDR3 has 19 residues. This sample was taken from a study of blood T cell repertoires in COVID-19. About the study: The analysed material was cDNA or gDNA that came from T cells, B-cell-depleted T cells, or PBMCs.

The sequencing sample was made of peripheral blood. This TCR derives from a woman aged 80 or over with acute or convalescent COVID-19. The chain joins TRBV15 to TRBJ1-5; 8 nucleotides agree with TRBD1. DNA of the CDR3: TGTGCCACCAGCAGAGGCGGACAGGGCGGGGGTTGGGATAGACAGCCCCAGCATTTT. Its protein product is CATSRGGQGGGWDRQPQHF.